Presented here are 17 T cell receptor beta chains from one specimen sequenced in a study of shared clonotypes between healthy human individuals. Libraries were prepared by immunoSEQ multiplex PCR; TCRdb keeps only in-frame clonotypes and omits some of them. Of 2 million to 3 million clones listed, over 85% were seen once; the top ten hold approximately 0.36%. The sequenced sample was naive CD4+ T cells from PBMCs. Regarding subset: CD45RA+ positively selected. Source of these receptors: a young man in good health. Some clones in this sample may be carry-over from other donors' samples.

This chain uses TRBV6-6 with TRBJ2-5, with TRBD1 matching 7 bases. Germline CDR1 MNHNY, CDR2 SVGAGI (reference sequence). Losses at the gene ends were 6 bases for V and 4 bases for J; bases not matched to a gene: 8. CDR3 length: 14 residues. The CDR3 region has the DNA TGTGCCAGCAGCAACAGGGGATCGGGAGAGACCCAGTACTTC. Encoded protein: CASSNRGSGETQYF.

This sequence joins TRBV10-3 and TRBJ1-3, with a weak D call TRBD1 (6 bases). Germline V gene data show CDR1 as ENHRY and CDR2 as SYGVKD. The CDR3 covers 14 residues. Trimming took 7 bases from V and 0 from J, leaving 10 bases between them. The DNA of the CDR3 is TGTGCCATCAACAGGGAACCCTCTGGAAACACCATATATTTT. As protein: CAINREPSGNTIYF.

The V and J genes are TRBV7-2 and TRBJ2-7; the match to TRBD1 covers 10 bases. CDR3 size: 14 residues. Trimming took 5 bases from V and 6 from J; bases not matched to a gene: 7. CDR1 SGHTA and CDR2 FQGNSA come from the germline V gene. The CDR3 spells CASSRLGTGVEQYF. In DNA, the CDR3 is TGTGCCAGCAGCCGACTAGGGACAGGGGTCGAGCAGTACTTC. Using reference TRBV7-2 and TRBJ2-7 for the parts outside the CDR3, the full variable domain is GAGVSQSPSNKVTEKGKDVELRCDPISGHTALYWYRQSLGQGLEFLIYFQGNSAPDKSGLPSDRFSAERTGGSVSTLTIQRTQQEDSAVYLCASSRLGTGVEQYFGPGTRLTVT.

This clone showed up just once. V usage is TRBV7-9 and J usage is TRBJ2-1; 7 bases are a match to TRBD1. With V trimmed by 5 bases and J by 9 bases, 16 bases remained unmatched. The CDR3 extends over 16 amino acids. The germline V gene has CDR1 SEHNR and CDR2 FQNEAQ (reference sequence). This CDR3 reads CASSRLAPGQLGEQFF. In DNA, the CDR3 is TGTGCCAGCAGCCGTTTGGCTCCGGGACAGTTAGGTGAGCAGTTCTTC.

The J gene is TRBJ2-5, the V gene TRBV9, with 7 bases that match TRBD1. J was trimmed by 11 bases and V by 3 bases; bases with no gene match: 13. CDR1 is SGDLS, CDR2 YYNGEE, per germline. The CDR3 covers 14 residues. The CDR3 loop reads CASSAGQPSEGQYF. In DNA form, the CDR3 reads TGTGCCAGCAGCGCGGGACAGCCCTCAGAGGGTCAGTACTTC.

The sample holds one count of this clone. The chain is built from TRBV5-1 and TRBJ2-3; 7 nucleotides agree with TRBD2. CDR1 is SGHRS and CDR2 is YFSETQ in the germline V gene. This CDR3 spans 16 amino acids. CDR3 sequence: CDCRARAGPCTDTQYF. CDR3 DNA: TGCGACTGCCGGGCCCGAGCGGGACCTTGCACAGATACGCAGTATTTT.

The rearrangement links TRBV5-1 to TRBJ1-4; D is undetermined. Trimming cost V 0 bases and J 8 bases, with 17 bases left between them. This CDR3 has 16 amino acids. The germline gives CDR1 SGHRS, CDR2 YFSETQ. For the CDR3, the DNA is TGCGCCAGCAGCTTGGCGCCCTCAACGATTAGGGAAAAACTGTTTTTT. Protein sequence: CASSLAPSTIREKLFF.

The chain uses TRBV6-6 and TRBJ2-5, with D possibly being TRBD2 (5 bases). The J call is doubtful: the DNA matches TRBJ2-7 better. The CDR3 contains 14 residues. Germline loops: CDR1 MNHNY, CDR2 SVGAGI (reference sequence). This CDR3 reads CATQRAPDYYEQYF. In DNA, the CDR3 is TGTGCCACCCAGAGGGCACCAGATTACTACGAGCAGTACTTC.

The chain combines TRBV7-9 with TRBJ1-3; TRBD1 is a possible D gene (5 bases). V lost 5 bases to trimming and J lost 4 bases, with 15 bases between them. In germline, CDR1 is SEHNR, CDR2 FQNEAQ (reference sequence). CDR3 length: 15 residues. The CDR3 sequence: CASSPGTATGNTIYF. CDR3 nucleotide sequence: TGTGCCAGCAGCCCAGGGACGGCGACGGGAAACACCATATATTTT.

Concerning this clone itself: In the same sample, other DNA sequences code for this CDR3. The genes are TRBV30 and TRBJ2-5; 7 positions match TRBD1. V was clipped by 3 bases and J by 2 bases; unmatched bases: 0. The V gene's germline CDR1 is GTSNPN and CDR2 SVGIG (reference sequence). This CDR3 is 12 amino acids long. This chain's CDR3 is CAWRTGQETQYF. CDR3 bases: TGTGCCTGGAGGACAGGGCAAGAGACCCAGTACTTC.

CDR3 sequence: CASSIGPIAGGTFEQYF. The CDR3 DNA is TGTGCCAGTAGTATAGGCCCTATAGCGGGAGGTACATTCGAGCAGTACTTC. The V and J genes are TRBV19 and TRBJ2-7; 10 nucleotides match TRBD2. Germline CDR1 LNHDA, CDR2 SQIVND (reference sequence). CDR3 length: 17 residues. Germline trimming cut 1 base from V and 6 bases from J; bases unmatched to any gene: 12.

The table lists this clone with a count of one. The chain combines TRBV29-1 with TRBJ2-7; D is perhaps TRBD2 (6 bases). The germline gives CDR1 SQVTM, CDR2 ANQGSEA. The V and J ends lost 7 bases and 3 bases respectively, with 16 bases between them. This CDR3 comprises 13 residues. The CDR3 DNA is TGCAGCGGCCCTAGCGCGCAATACTACGAGCAGTACTTC. This sequence encodes CSGPSAQYYEQYF.

This chain connects TRBV29-1 to TRBJ1-2, with D hard to call. The CDR3 spans 15 residues. Germline CDR1 reads SQVTM; CDR2 reads ANQGSEA. The V end lost 0 bases, the J end lost 4 bases, and 15 bases lay between the germline ends. The CDR3 sequence: CSVEDGVRRLYGYTF. CDR3 in DNA: TGCAGCGTTGAAGATGGGGTAAGGCGCCTCTATGGCTACACCTTC.

This clone appeared a single time. The chain has TRBV11-2 and TRBJ2-7; the D is unclear. This CDR3 spans 13 amino acids. Trimming cost V 3 bases and J 1 base, with 7 bases left between them. Germline V gene lookup returns CDR1 SGHAT and CDR2 FQNNGV. CDR3 coding DNA: TGTGCCAGCAGCTTTGAGGATTCCTACGAGCAGTACTTC. Translation: CASSFEDSYEQYF.

This chain connects TRBV7-3 to TRBJ2-5; D call uncertain. Germline CDR1 is SGHTA and CDR2 is FQGTGA. The CDR3 is made up of 14 amino acids. Trimming pared 5 bases from V and 1 base from J, leaving 11 bases between. CDR3 sequence reads: CASSRTLGQETQYF. The CDR3 region has the DNA TGTGCCAGCAGCCGGACCCTGGGCCAAGAGACCCAGTACTTC. The full variable domain, its missing parts supplied by reference TRBV7-3 and TRBJ2-5, is GAGVSQTPSNKVTEKGKYVELRCDPISGHTALYWYRQSLGQGPEFLIYFQGTGAADDSGLPNDRFFAVRPEGSVSTLKIQRTERGDSAVYLCASSRTLGQETQYFGPGTRLLVL.

The gene calls are TRBV6-7 and TRBJ1-5; tentative D call: TRBD1 (5 bases). TRBV6-7 is annotated as an ORF whose role is uncertain. The germline V and J ends were trimmed by 5 bases and 4 bases, with 12 bases remaining between them. The CDR3 covers 14 residues. CDR3 nucleotide sequence: TGTGCCAGCAGTGAGCCGGGGCCAAATCAGCCCCAGCATTTT. Protein: CASSEPGPNQPQHF.

The chain employs TRBV5-1 and TRBJ1-1, with D maybe TRBD1 (5 bases). Per germline, CDR1 SGHRS and CDR2 YFSETQ. V gave up 5 bases and J gave up 3 bases, with 17 bases separating them. The CDR3 extends over 15 amino acids. CDR3 DNA sequence: TGCGCCAGCAGTCAGACGGGGGTCAGAGACACTGAAGCTTTCTTT. Its protein is CASSQTGVRDTEAFF.